The sequence of this T cell receptor (beta chain) was determined in a study of shared clonotypes between healthy human individuals (dated by TCRdb to 2020 to 2021). Describing the broader study: Two women and three men aged 18 to 49 years were included in the cohort. For each donor, three plates each were used for CD4 naive and CD4 memory, two plates were used for CD8 naive, and one plate was used for CD8 memory. The study deeply sequenced blood TCR repertoires of about 5 healthy adults to estimate repertoire size and the extent of clonotype sharing between individuals. Different laboratories and diverse techniques were used to prepare libraries and sequence TCR repertoires, to increase sequencing depth and limit assay-specific biases. Per donor, leukapheresis produced somewhere between about 0.94 and 9 billion PBMCs.

CD8 naive samples were CD45RO-negative cells positively selected for CCR7, giving a CD45RA+CCR7+ population that excluded TemRA cells. The donors were healthy, HIV-negative adults who had no recently reported acute infections or vaccinations. Only Caucasian adults living in Nashville, Tennessee, USA were represented among the donors. After blood collection by leukapheresis, PBMCs were isolated using Ficoll-Histopaque density gradient centrifugation and then cryopreserved in the vapor phase of liquid nitrogen. Analytical flow cytometry was used to check the purity and quantity of each magnetically sorted T cell population. From each sorted fraction, genomic DNA was isolated and quantified by UV absorbance on a Nanodrop 2000c. TCR CDR3 regions were amplified from genomic DNA by multiplex PCR using the deep immunoSEQ assay. Extracted genomic DNA from each cell subset was spread evenly across all wells of several immunoSEQ 96-well plates, with each plate serving as a replicate. For sorted subsets, roughly 200 ng of genomic DNA, equivalent to tens of thousands of T cell genomes, went into each replicate PCR. The purified libraries were quantified using a Qubit 3.0 fluorometer, sized with a Bioanalyzer 2100, and then quantified again using the KAPA Library Quantification kit. Every immunoSEQ 96-well plate was sequenced on a dedicated single-read 150-cycle Illumina NextSeq 550 flow cell. From the authors' description of their analysis: Because only junctional sequences without quality scores were contained in the immunoSEQ output, filtering matching that applied to full-length reads could not be performed. Sequences were annotated with PyIR, a Python wrapper for IgBLAST v1.9, and V/J genes and CDR3 were assigned using IMGT germline references. Reads were filtered out if the reads had weak V/J assignments (E-value above 1e-6), no CDR3, stop codons, out-of-frame junctions, or ambiguous translated residues. V3J clonotypes were defined as sequences sharing an identical inferred V gene, J gene, and CDR3 amino acid sequence. The percentage overlap between two repertoires was calculated by dividing the number of shared unique clonotypes by the size of the smaller repertoire. Repertoire richness was assessed with RTK rarefaction, the Chao1 estimator, and Recon v2.1 estimates of unobserved clonotypes. For all TCRbeta clonotypes obtained by the gDNA method from a few donors, generation probabilities were computed with OLGA. Imported from immuneACCESS, the table was reduced by TCRdb to in-frame sequences with V and J called. These copies leave out some clones; in studies compared against another copy, an unresolved V gene accounts for under half, and the cause of the remainder is not known. The V and J calls and clone size were taken over from that table, and D and trimming were inferred from the DNA. Counted in this sample were some 2,000,000 clones; approximately 94% of them appeared once. The ten largest clones represent about 1.1% of the sample.

In regard to this clone: Which antigen it targets is not known. Base qualities are not recorded, but no much larger clone differs from it by a single base.

Study-wide conclusions, independent of this receptor: Roughly 5% of naive CD4, 3.5% of naive CD8, about 2.1% of memory CD4, and approximately 0.4% of memory CD8 clonotypes were shared across several donors. Compared with non-shared clonotypes, the clonotypes found in all four sorted-subset donors had higher generation probabilities. Even with the large sequencing depth, rarefaction of the sorted-subset datasets indicated that sequencing was incomplete. Larger estimated clonotype richness was generally found for naive subsets than for memory subsets. Sampling was limited to blood, and TCR repertoires in tissue likely differ from TCR repertoires in blood. The genetic and exposure-history diversity represented was limited by the small number of donors. Pairwise subsampling led to the expectation that sequencing depth would affect the degree of clonotype sharing among donors.

Sequencing used naive CD8+ T cells sorted from blood. This specimen's cell subset or site label, per the study, means: CD45RA+CCR7+. The clonotype was recovered from a man younger than 35 in good health.

Here the CDR3 is given as CASSTLGRGPGGELFF. The DNA sequence reads TGTGCCAGCAGCACCCTCGGGAGGGGGCCTGGCGGGGAGCTGTTTTTT. In this chain, TRBV6-6 is recombined with TRBJ2-2; TRBD2 is possibly the D segment (8 matching bases). Cut back by 6 bases and 7 bases, the V and J ends lie 21 bases apart. There are 16 amino acids in the CDR3, from cysteine to phenylalanine inclusive. The sequence is cut down to CDR3 DNA, 48 bases in frame from base 1. Reading the germline V gene (reference sequence) gives CDR1 MNHNY and CDR2 SVGAGI.